The 11 T cell receptor beta chains in this list originate from one sample, sequenced in a study of cytomegalovirus exposure and HLA in healthy donors. PCR involved 60 Vbeta and 13 Jbeta primers. Sequencing was performed with immunoSEQ multiplex PCR; in TCRdb, only in-frame clones are kept and a portion is missing. Among roughly 150,000 clones, about two thirds were seen once, and the ten largest hold 8.5% to 12%. Material: PBMCs. These receptors all stem from a man aged 25-40 years in good health and CMV-seropositive.

This rearrangement joins TRBV6-1 to TRBJ2-5; possible D gene TRBD1, 8 bases. The better agreement between TRBJ2-7 and the DNA end casts doubt on the J call. CDR1 MNHNS and CDR2 SASEGT come from the germline V gene. There are 14 residues in the CDR3. CDR3 sequence (DNA): TGTGCCAGCAGTGAGCTACAGGGGGGGAACGAGCAGTACTTC. The encoded protein is CASSELQGGNEQYF.

The rearrangement joins TRBV7-2 to TRBJ2-5; TRBD2 aligns across 7 bases. The closer fit of TRBJ2-7 to the DNA end suggests the J call may be wrong. Germline lookup yields CDR1 SGHTA and CDR2 FQGNSA. The CDR3 sequence is 13 residues long. The CDR3 DNA follows: TGTGCCAGCAGCTTGAGCGGGGCCTACGAGCAGTACTTC. Amino acids: CASSLSGAYEQYF.

CDR3: CASSRTSRVMETQYF. The DNA of the CDR3 is TGTGCCAGCAGCCGGACTAGCAGAGTCATGGAGACCCAGTACTTC. The V gene is TRBV2, the J gene TRBJ2-5; 8 nucleotides align to TRBD2. The length of the CDR3 is 15 residues. Losses at the gene ends were 6 bases for V and 5 bases for J; bases not matched to a gene: 11. CDR1 is SNHLY, CDR2 FYNNEI, per germline. The complete variable domain, with remaining parts taken from reference TRBV2 and TRBJ2-5, reads EPEVTQTPSHQVTQMGQEVILRCVPISNHLYFYWYRQILGQKVEFLVSFYNNEISEKSEIFDDQFSVERPDGSNFTLKIRSTKLEDSAMYFCASSRTSRVMETQYFGPGTRLLVL.

The V call is TRBV6-5, the J call TRBJ2-5; TRBD2 aligns across 14 bases. Germline loops: CDR1 MNHEY, CDR2 SVGAGI. CDR3 length: 15 amino acids. J was trimmed by 4 bases and V by 7 bases; bases with no gene match: 5. The CDR3 sequence: CASNEGTSGRETQYF. CDR3 DNA sequence: TGTGCCAGCAACGAAGGGACTAGCGGGAGAGAGACCCAGTACTTC.

In this sample, this clone is medium-sized (0.01 to 0.1%). Other DNA variants within this sample encode the same CDR3. The chain couples TRBV4-2 to TRBJ1-1; 7 bases line up with TRBD1. The CDR3 contains 17 residues. Germline V gene sequence: CDR1 LGHNA, CDR2 YNFKEQ. After removal of 4 bases from V and 3 bases from J, the junction contained 14 bases not matched to a gene. CDR3 DNA: TGTGCCAGCAGCCCAAAGGCGACAGGGAGTTTGTACACTGAAGCTTTCTTT. Translation gives CASSPKATGSLYTEAFF.

This clone was detected a few times. This sequence joins TRBV18 and TRBJ2-1; 8 nucleotides align to TRBD2. V trimming: 0 bases; J trimming: 15 bases; junction bases outside the gene matches: 16. CDR3 size: 16 residues. Per germline, CDR1 KGHSH and CDR2 LQKENI. The CDR3 sequence: CASSPPASSGHTARFF. The DNA of the CDR3 is TGTGCCAGCTCACCACCAGCGTCTAGCGGGCACACAGCCCGGTTCTTC.

The V gene is TRBV6-1, the J gene TRBJ1-6; D gene ambiguous. Trimming removed 6 bases at V and 1 base at J, with 7 bases between. CDR3 length equals 14 residues. CDR1 and CDR2 from the germline V gene are MNHNS and SASEGT. The CDR3 DNA reads TGTGCCAGCAGGGCCGATTCCTATAATTCACCCCTCCACTTT. This translates into CASRADSYNSPLHF.

The CDR3 sequence is CASSHPNRGSLAKNIQYF. The DNA for the CDR3 is TGCGCCAGCAGCCACCCAAACCGAGGCAGCCTAGCCAAAAACATTCAGTACTTC. This chain uses TRBV4-1 with TRBJ2-4; D is ambiguous. Deletions cut 3 bases from V and 0 bases from J, with 18 bases between. Germline values: CDR1 MGHRA, CDR2 YSYEKL. The CDR3 length is 18 residues.

There are a few counts of this clone. This chain joins TRBV7-2 and TRBJ1-5, with D uncertain. V lost 4 bases, J lost 6 bases, and 13 bases lay in between. The CDR3 has 14 residues. Germline V gene sequence: CDR1 SGHTA, CDR2 FQGNSA. The CDR3 region has the DNA TGTGCCAGCAGCTCTCGGTCAGGAAGTCAGCCCCAGCATTTT. Its protein is CASSSRSGSQPQHF.

J is TRBJ2-7 and V is TRBV28; possibly TRBD1 for D (5 bases). V lost 6 bases to trimming and J lost 7 bases, with 19 bases between them. The CDR3 is made up of 14 amino acids. Germline values: CDR1 MDHEN, CDR2 SYDVKM. As DNA, the CDR3 is TGTGCCAGCAGATCGCCCAGGGATTTTGGGGAGCAGTACTTC. Translating it yields CASRSPRDFGEQYF.

This clone has only a few counts. This rearrangement joins TRBV7-6 to TRBJ1-3; D might be TRBD1 (5 bases). CDR3 length: 15 amino acids. V lost 6 bases and J 4 bases, leaving 16 bases between the germline ends. Germline-derived CDR1 and CDR2 are SGHVS and FNYEAQ. CDR3 protein: CASRPGDEGGNTIYF. CDR3 in DNA: TGTGCCAGCAGACCGGGGGACGAAGGCGGAAACACCATATATTTT.